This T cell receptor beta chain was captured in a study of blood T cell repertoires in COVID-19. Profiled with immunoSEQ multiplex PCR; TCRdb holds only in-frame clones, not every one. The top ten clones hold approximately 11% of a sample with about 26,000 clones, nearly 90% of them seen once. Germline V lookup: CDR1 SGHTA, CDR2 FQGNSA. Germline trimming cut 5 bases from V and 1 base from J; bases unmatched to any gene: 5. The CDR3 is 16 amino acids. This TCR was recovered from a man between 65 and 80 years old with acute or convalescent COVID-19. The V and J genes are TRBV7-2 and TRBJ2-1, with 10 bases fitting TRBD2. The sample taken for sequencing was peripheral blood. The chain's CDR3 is CASSPRTSGSYNEQFF. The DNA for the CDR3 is TGTGCCAGCAGCCCAAGGACTAGCGGTTCCTACAATGAGCAGTTCTTC.